This T cell receptor (beta chain) was documented in a study of blood T cell repertoires in COVID-19. Assay used: immunoSEQ multiplex PCR; TCRdb lists only in-frame clones, some missing. The table records under 250,000 clones, approximately 85% of them present only once. V shed 2 bases and J shed 0 bases, with 6 bases lying between them. The CDR3 has 15 residues. From germline, CDR1 is SGHRS and CDR2 YFSETQ. Sequencing was done on a sample of peripheral blood. This sequence originates from a man aged 50 to 60 with COVID-19, enrolled during active disease. V is TRBV5-1 and J is TRBJ2-6, with unresolved D. CDR3 nucleotide sequence: TGCGCCAGCAGCTTACAGATCTCTGGGGCCAACGTCCTGACTTTC. Translating it yields CASSLQISGANVLTF.